This passage covers 2 T cell receptor beta chains from one sample sequenced in a study of regulatory T cells in long-lasting Graves disease. iRepertoire HTBI primers and Arm-PCR of CDR3 regions built TCR beta libraries. Each CDR3 protein gets one entry after TCRdb re-called the multiplex PCR reads with MiXCR. The sample carries around 480,000 distinct CDR3 sequences, 16% recorded once. Time point in this sample: newly diagnosed GD, antithyroid drugs for less than 3 months. RNA from PBMCs was the source of the TCR library. Another study also made use of these data, one on T cells in Graves' hyperthyroidism and ophthalmopathy.

This specimen consisted of peripheral blood mononuclear cells (PBMCs), obtained at new diagnosis, from a patient treated with antithyroid drugs. The receptors were gathered from a man in his forties or fifties with Graves disease.

The chain's CDR3 is CASSVGAGEIHEQYF. Written as DNA, the CDR3 is TGTGCCAGCAGCGTGGGGGCGGGAGAAATCCACGAGCAGTACTTC. The chain employs TRBV9 and TRBJ2-7, with a possible D match to TRBD2 (7 bases). The CDR3 extends over 15 amino acids. Trimming stripped 2 bases from V and 5 bases from J, with 17 bases between. CDR1 is SGDLS, CDR2 YYNGEE, per germline. Filled out from reference TRBV9 and TRBJ2-7, the complete variable domain reads DSGVTQTPKHLITATGQRVTLRCSPRSGDLSVYWYQQSLDQGLQFLIQYYNGEERAKGNILERFSAQQFPDLHSELNLSSLELGDSALYFCASSVGAGEIHEQYFGPGTRLTVT.

This rearrangement joins TRBV3-1 to TRBJ2-7, with a weak D call TRBD2 (6 bases). The V gene lost 0 bases and the J gene lost 3 bases, with 12 bases spanning the gap. The CDR3 has 15 residues. From germline, CDR1 is LGHDT and CDR2 YNNKEL (reference sequence). DNA of the CDR3: TGTGCCAGCAGCCAAGAGCCCGGGAGCAACTACGAGCAGTACTTC. The encoded protein is CASSQEPGSNYEQYF.